This entry lists 3 T cell receptor beta chains sequenced from one sample in a study of response to subunit inactivated influenza vaccine. TCRdb fed the RT-PCR reads into MiXCR, producing one record per CDR3 protein. The sample contains roughly 650,000 distinct CDR3 sequences, approximately 14% of which appear only once. Here the sequenced sample was PBMCs from blood, taken approximately 15 days before vaccination. These receptors were collected from a man aged 45 to 65 who received an inactivated influenza vaccine.

The table lists this clonotype with a few counts. V gene TRBV27 combines with J gene TRBJ2-5, with 9 bases that match TRBD1. V gave up 3 bases and J gave up 4 bases; unmatched junction bases: 3. The CDR3 runs to 14 residues. CDR1 MNHEY and CDR2 SMNVEV come from the germline V gene (reference sequence). In DNA form, the CDR3 reads TGTGCCAGCAGTTTCGGACAGGGGCGAGAGACCCAGTACTTC. Its protein product is CASSFGQGRETQYF.

In its sample, this clonotype was seen a few times. The V and J genes are TRBV7-9 and TRBJ2-1, with 8 positions matching TRBD2. The CDR3 spans 15 residues. The V and J ends lost 1 base and 12 bases, in that order; junction bases with no gene match: 11. The germline V gene encodes CDR1 SEHNR and CDR2 FQNEAQ (reference sequence). CDR3 residues: CASSLEGLAGSGQFF. The CDR3 DNA follows: TGTGCCAGCAGCTTAGAGGGATTAGCGGGATCAGGGCAGTTCTTC.

A few counts support this clonotype. The rearrangement links TRBV10-3 to TRBJ2-1; D gene ambiguous. The V end lost 5 bases, the J end lost 7 bases, and 9 bases lay between the germline ends. The CDR3 is 12 amino acids. The germline CDR1 and CDR2 sequences are ENHRY and SYGVKD. The CDR3 protein is CAISLEGNEQFF. CDR3 sequence (DNA): TGTGCCATCAGTCTAGAAGGTAATGAGCAGTTCTTC.